The clone carrying this TCR beta chain occurred many times. What it recognizes is unknown. MiXCR was run by TCRdb on the 5' RACE reads, yielding one entry per CDR3 protein. The sample lists 45,000 to 55,000 distinct CDR3 sequences, 3% to 3.5% seen once, with 5.9% in the top ten. The sample originates from a study of neurological immune-mediated disorders. This CDR3 has 15 amino acids. Unmatched junction bases numbered 9, after V lost 6 bases and J lost 4 bases. Germline V gene lookup returns CDR1 ENHRY and CDR2 SYGVKD. Source material was 2 million unsorted PBMCs, stored at -80 °C in RNAlater. Study-wide results and caveats: One related-CDR3 cluster, found by phylogenetic grouping, held repertoires of 18 of 34 multiple sclerosis patients and is a possible signature. The absence of shared CDR3 amino acid sequences among expanded clones across subjects suggests private repertoires in all groups.

The sequenced sample consisted of PBMCs. The chain recombines TRBV10-3 with TRBJ2-1; 7 nucleotides agree with TRBD2. This TCR derives from a man aged 35-49 years with multiple sclerosis. The CDR3, as DNA: TGTGCCATCAGGGAAGGGACTACCACTTACAATGAGCAGTTCTTC. It codes for CAIREGTTTYNEQFF.